This T cell receptor beta chain comes out of a study of CD8+ T cells in alopecia areata. Regarding this clone: Other DNA sequences in this specimen translate into the identical CDR3.

The V and J ends lost 4 bases and 0 bases respectively, with 11 bases between them. The germline CDR1 and CDR2 sequences are SGHTA and FQGNSA. This CDR3 is built from 15 residues. In each case, RNA was isolated and then reverse transcribed into cDNA as the sequencing template. The data were produced by immunoSEQ multiplex PCR, yet TCRdb's version contains in-frame clones alone and is incomplete. The sample shows tens of thousands of clones, 55% to 65% of them seen only once. Cell sorting was applied to PBMCs, and CD4+ and CD8+ T cells were collected. The material sequenced was CD8+ T cells sorted from blood, taken at week 0. This chain uses TRBV7-2 with TRBJ2-3; D is unclear. The TCR originated in a human donor with alopecia areata. The CDR3 spells CASSYGQFSTDTQYF. The CDR3 bases are TGTGCCAGCAGCTACGGGCAGTTTAGCACAGATACGCAGTATTTT.